These 29 T cell receptor beta chains were all obtained from the same sample, sequenced in a study of vaccination and CD4 T cells after COVID-19. What these receptors recognize is not known. Treatment meaning: approximately nine-day PBMC culture with coronavirus spike peptide pools or control peptides (ViraFEST assay). Once obtained from cultured CD4+ T cells, the DNA was sequenced using the Oncomine TCR Beta short-read assay. One entry per CDR3 protein results from TCRdb running MiXCR on the PCR reads. Altogether around 25,000 distinct CDR3 sequences are present, approximately 39% being singletons, with the ten largest covering around 6.9%. The sequenced sample consisted of CD4+ T cells from blood, cultured in vitro. Receptor source: a human donor who had recovered from COVID-19.

This clonotype was counted between two and nine times. The chain has TRBV19 and TRBJ1-6; D is uncertain. In germline, CDR1 is LNHDA, CDR2 SQIVND (reference sequence). The CDR3 runs to 12 residues. V gave up 6 bases and J gave up 8 bases, with 8 bases separating them. CDR3 nucleotide sequence: TGTGCCAGTAGAAAGGGCGATTCACCCCTCCACTTT. This encodes CASRKGDSPLHF.

The chain uses TRBV20-1 and TRBJ1-2, with TRBD1 matching 8 bases. Unmatched junction bases numbered 11, after V lost 8 bases and J lost 6 bases. This CDR3 is built from 13 residues. Looked up from germline, CDR1 is DFQATT and CDR2 is SNEGSKA (reference sequence). The CDR3 protein is CSYPGQENHGYTF. The CDR3 DNA reads as TGCAGTTATCCGGGACAGGAGAACCATGGCTACACCTTC.

J is TRBJ2-7 and V is TRBV7-2; 8 bases are shared with TRBD2. In germline, CDR1 is SGHTA, CDR2 FQGNSA. The CDR3 contains 18 residues. Trimming took 2 bases from V and 0 from J; bases not matched to a gene: 12. The CDR3: CASSLRGEREQSSYEQYF. CDR3 nucleotides: TGTGCCAGCAGCTTAAGGGGGGAGCGGGAGCAGAGCTCCTACGAGCAGTACTTC.

This chain connects TRBV6-1 to TRBJ2-1, with TRBD2 as a possible D gene (6 bases). The CDR3 sequence is 16 residues long. V gave up 6 bases and J gave up 0 bases, with 15 bases separating them. Per the germline V gene, CDR1 is MNHNS and CDR2 is SASEGT. CDR3: CASSGGWTSSYNEQFF. CDR3 nucleotides: TGTGCCAGCAGCGGAGGGTGGACGAGCTCCTACAATGAGCAGTTCTTC.

This chain uses TRBV7-2 with TRBJ2-1, with TRBD2 matching 7 bases. The J segment lost 5 bases and the V segment lost 6 bases, leaving 13 bases of the junction unmatched. In germline, CDR1 is SGHTA, CDR2 FQGNSA. This CDR3 contains 16 residues. CDR3 in amino acids: CASSLLLSGINNEQFF. CDR3 coding DNA: TGTGCCAGCAGTCTCCTCCTAAGCGGGATTAACAATGAGCAGTTCTTC.

The CDR3 protein is CASSGGGSGNTIYF. CDR3 coding DNA: TGTGCCAGCAGCGGGGGGGGCTCTGGAAACACCATATATTTT. J is TRBJ1-3 and V is TRBV7-2; maybe TRBD1 (5 bases). Per germline, CDR1 SGHTA and CDR2 FQGNSA. The CDR3 is 14 residues long. The germline V and J ends were trimmed by 5 bases and 0 bases, with 8 bases remaining between them. Complete variable domain (other parts from reference TRBV7-2 and TRBJ1-3): GAGVSQSPSNKVTEKGKDVELRCDPISGHTALYWYRQSLGQGLEFLIYFQGNSAPDKSGLPSDRFSAERTGGSVSTLTIQRTQQEDSAVYLCASSGGGSGNTIYFGEGSWLTVV.

This chain connects TRBV20-1 to TRBJ1-2; TRBD1 matches 7 bases. The CDR3 covers 14 residues. In germline, CDR1 is DFQATT, CDR2 SNEGSKA (reference sequence). V was clipped by 7 bases and J by 0 bases; unmatched bases: 8. The CDR3 DNA reads TGCAGTGTCTCGCAGGGGGTAGCTAACTATGGCTACACCTTC. Its protein is CSVSQGVANYGYTF.

This clonotype came up a few times. The chain couples TRBV28 to TRBJ1-1; D remains unclear. With 6 bases removed from V and 1 base from J, the gap between germline ends came to 12 bases. Looked up from germline, CDR1 is MDHEN and CDR2 is SYDVKM. This CDR3 is 14 amino acids long. The CDR3 is CASSPADGNTEAFF. The CDR3 nucleotides are TGTGCCAGCAGCCCCGCGGACGGGAACACTGAAGCTTTCTTT.

This chain uses TRBV5-1 with TRBJ1-1; TRBD1 matches at 8 bases. The CDR3 sequence is 16 residues long. Germline loops: CDR1 SGHRS, CDR2 YFSETQ. The V gene end was trimmed by 3 bases and the J gene end by 3 bases; junction bases not matched to a gene: 10. The CDR3, as DNA: TGCGCCAGCAGCTCCGTCAGGACAGGGTCGCACACTGAAGCTTTCTTT. This gives the protein CASSSVRTGSHTEAFF.

The V gene is TRBV15, the J gene TRBJ2-1, with 10 bases aligning to TRBD2. CDR3 length equals 17 residues. CDR1 is LNHNV, CDR2 YYDKDF, per germline (reference sequence). V lost 0 bases to trimming and J lost 6 bases; unmatched junction nucleotides: 8. CDR3 in DNA: TGTGCCACCAGCAGAGATATCAGCGGGAGGGGGAGCAATGAGCAGTTCTTC. Protein product: CATSRDISGRGSNEQFF.

This clonotype was seen a handful of times. The chain links TRBV6-1 to TRBJ2-1; 7 nucleotides line up with TRBD1. CDR3 size: 14 residues. With V trimmed by 6 bases and J by 12 bases, 14 bases remained unmatched. Germline CDR1 reads MNHNS; CDR2 reads SASEGT. For the CDR3, the DNA is TGTGCCAGCAGGGGACCTAATGAGGGGGCGATGCAGTTCTTC. Protein sequence: CASRGPNEGAMQFF.

The chain recombines TRBV20-1 with TRBJ1-1; 9 nucleotides match TRBD1. CDR1 and CDR2 (germline): DFQATT, SNEGSKA (reference sequence). The V gene end was trimmed by 5 bases and the J gene end by 4 bases; junction bases not matched to a gene: 5. The CDR3 totals 13 residues. The CDR3 here is CSAARTGATEAFF. CDR3 sequence (DNA): TGCAGTGCTGCACGGACAGGGGCCACTGAAGCTTTCTTT.

This rearrangement joins TRBV6-5 to TRBJ2-7, with D unresolved. Trimming pared 0 bases from V and 6 bases from J, leaving 3 bases between. The CDR3 is 11 amino acids. Germline V gene sequence: CDR1 MNHEY, CDR2 SVGAGI. CDR3 in amino acids: CASSYSREQYF. The CDR3 bases are TGTGCCAGCAGTTACTCTCGCGAGCAGTACTTC.

This clonotype came up a few times. This sequence joins TRBV2 and TRBJ1-5, with D possibly matching TRBD1 (5 bases). The germline CDR1 and CDR2 sequences are SNHLY and FYNNEI. Between the trimmed V and J ends, which lost 10 bases and 6 bases, there was a span of 10 bases. The CDR3 sequence is 11 residues long. The CDR3 protein is CAKWDRQPQHF. Written as DNA, the CDR3 is TGTGCCAAGTGGGACCGTCAGCCCCAGCATTTT.

The chain links TRBV11-2 to TRBJ1-2; D not certain. V was shortened by 4 bases and J by 4 bases, with 10 bases between the two germline ends. There are 13 residues in the CDR3. Germline CDR1 and CDR2: SGHAT and FQNNGV. Here the CDR3 DNA reads TGTGCCAGCAGCTCCCTGAGAACCTATGGCTACACCTTC. Translating gives CASSSLRTYGYTF. Together with reference TRBV11-2 and TRBJ1-2, the CDR3 gives the full variable domain: EAGVAQSPRYKIIEKRQSVAFWCNPISGHATLYWYQQILGQGPKLLIQFQNNGVVDDSQLPKDRFSAERLKGVDSTLKIQPAKLEDSAVYLCASSSLRTYGYTFGSGTRLTVV.

The V and J genes are TRBV10-1 and TRBJ2-7; perhaps TRBD1 as D (6 bases). Trimming shortened V by 0 bases and J by 9 bases, and 12 bases separated the two germline ends. The CDR3 is made up of 13 amino acids. Per the germline V gene, CDR1 is WNHNN and CDR2 is SYGVQD (reference sequence). CDR3 region: CASSESTEQGQYF. The CDR3 coding sequence is TGCGCCAGCAGTGAGTCGACGGAACAGGGGCAGTACTTC.

This clonotype has more than one count but fewer than ten. This rearrangement joins TRBV7-9 to TRBJ2-2; possibly TRBD1 or TRBD2 for D (6 bases each). Germline V gene lookup returns CDR1 SEHNR and CDR2 FQNEAQ (reference sequence). The CDR3 runs to 16 residues. V lost 4 bases, J lost 4 bases, and 16 bases lay in between. Written as DNA, the CDR3 is TGTGCCAGCAGCTCGGCTGGGGGGCGGTCCACCGGGGAGCTGTTTTTT. Encoded protein: CASSSAGGRSTGELFF.

The chain employs TRBV6-1 and TRBJ2-4; TRBD1 matches 8 bases. The CDR3 is made up of 16 amino acids. V was pared by 1 base and J by 8 bases, with 10 bases of the junction left unmatched. In germline, CDR1 is MNHNS, CDR2 SASEGT. Here the CDR3 DNA reads TGTGCCAGCAGTGAAGGTAATCGACAGGGGTTCGACATTCAGTACTTC. It encodes CASSEGNRQGFDIQYF.

This rearrangement joins TRBV7-6 to TRBJ2-3; D unresolved. V shed 7 bases and J shed 2 bases, with 10 bases lying between them. The V gene's germline CDR1 is SGHVS and CDR2 FNYEAQ. CDR3 size: 13 residues. CDR3 protein: CASTQPHTDTQYF. The CDR3 DNA sequence: TGTGCCAGCACCCAGCCCCACACAGATACGCAGTATTTT.

This rearrangement joins TRBV11-1 to TRBJ2-3; no clear D gene. V gave up 5 bases and J gave up 2 bases, with 2 bases separating them. Germline V CDR1 and CDR2: SGHAT, FQDESV (reference sequence). This CDR3 is 11 amino acids long. The CDR3 loop reads CASSATDTQYF. The CDR3 region has the DNA TGTGCCAGCAGCGCCACAGATACGCAGTATTTT.

This clonotype was seen a few times. V usage is TRBV12-3 or TRBV12-4 and J usage is TRBJ1-2, with D unclear. V lost 5 bases, J lost 10 bases, and 14 bases lay in between. This CDR3 comprises 12 residues. The CDR3 coding sequence is TGTGCCAGCAGTGGGAGTTGGCGATACTACACCTTC. Its translation: CASSGSWRYYTF.

This clonotype occurred a few times. The chain has TRBV6-5 and TRBJ2-5, with 10 nucleotides matching TRBD2. The junction had 12 bases not matched to a gene; V was cut back by 0 bases and J by 5 bases. The CDR3 spans 18 residues. CDR1 is MNHEY, CDR2 SVGAGI, per germline. The CDR3 protein is CASSYSRAAGGPRETQYF. The CDR3 DNA reads TGTGCCAGCAGTTACTCGAGGGCAGCGGGAGGGCCCCGGGAGACCCAGTACTTC.

This sequence joins TRBV11-3 and TRBJ1-1; D call uncertain. The CDR3 runs 14 residues. Trimming removed 1 base at V and 4 bases at J, with 10 bases between. Germline values: CDR1 SGHNT, CDR2 YENEEA. The CDR3 region is CASSLVRVSTEAFF. CDR3 sequence (DNA): TGTGCCAGCAGCTTAGTTCGGGTGAGCACTGAAGCTTTCTTT.

The chain joins TRBV6-1 to TRBJ1-2; possibly TRBD1 for D (5 bases). Trimming took off 4 bases at V and 5 bases at J, with 20 bases between the two ends. Germline V gene lookup returns CDR1 MNHNS and CDR2 SASEGT. The CDR3 is 16 amino acids. The CDR3 bases are TGTGCCAGCAGTGGGTATGCAGGCGGGACCCTTTATGGCTACACCTTC. Protein product: CASSGYAGGTLYGYTF.

This clonotype was observed a few times. This chain connects TRBV28 to TRBJ2-5; 7 bases are a match to TRBD1. Losses at the gene ends were 5 bases for V and 5 bases for J; bases not matched to a gene: 11. Germline V gene sequence: CDR1 MDHEN, CDR2 SYDVKM. The CDR3 contains 15 residues. Here the CDR3 reads CASSEPRGLEETQYF. CDR3 DNA sequence: TGTGCCAGCAGTGAACCTAGGGGGCTGGAGGAGACCCAGTACTTC.

This chain links TRBV20-1 with TRBJ2-2; D is ambiguous. Trimming cost V 5 bases and J 4 bases, with 5 bases left between them. The CDR3 has 11 amino acids. Germline-derived CDR1 and CDR2 are DFQATT and SNEGSKA (reference sequence). This CDR3 is CSAAPTGELFF. The CDR3 DNA reads TGCAGTGCTGCCCCCACCGGGGAGCTGTTTTTT.

This clonotype was seen a handful of times. The V gene is TRBV6-5, the J gene TRBJ1-2, with D perhaps matching TRBD1 (6 bases). The V and J ends lost 2 bases and 8 bases respectively, with 12 bases between them. The CDR3 consists of 13 residues. Germline V lookup: CDR1 MNHEY, CDR2 SVGAGI. CDR3 sequence reads: CASSYAGGVGYTF. The CDR3 DNA reads as TGTGCCAGCAGTTACGCGGGGGGCGTAGGCTACACCTTC.

This clonotype was counted only a few times. V gene TRBV20-1 combines with J gene TRBJ1-1; possible D gene TRBD1, 6 bases. Germline CDR1 reads DFQATT; CDR2 reads SNEGSKA (reference sequence). The CDR3 consists of 14 residues. The CDR3 bases are TGCGCCTTCAAACGGAGACAGGTGAACACTGAAGCTTTCTTT. Its translation: CAFKRRQVNTEAFF.

CDR3 region: CASSPTALISYEQYF. The CDR3 DNA reads TGCGCCAGCAGCCCGACAGCTCTTATTTCCTACGAGCAGTACTTC. This sequence joins TRBV5-1 and TRBJ2-7, with D perhaps matching TRBD1 (5 bases). Per the germline V gene, CDR1 is SGHRS and CDR2 is YFSETQ. V was pared by 4 bases and J by 1 base, with 15 bases between. The CDR3 is 15 residues long.